Listed below are T cell receptor beta chains from one sample, sequenced in a study of T cell responses to AZD1222 COVID-19 vaccine. Here immunoSEQ multiplex PCR was the method, and the copy in TCRdb shows in-frame clones only, minus some. The top ten hold about 1.5% of the sample, which has 150,000 to 200,000 clones, under 95% seen once. This specimen was peripheral blood, taken on day 0 of AZD1222 vaccination. The receptors stem from an adult in good health. CDR3s leave out the opening cysteine and the closing phenylalanine or tryptophan. Each record gives: V gene, J gene, clone size, CDR3 protein. Not every row has a clone size; where given, it reads once, few, many or a size class.

v_gene: TRBV30; j_gene: TRBJ2-3; abundance: NA; CDR3aa: AWSEARDTQY
v_gene: TRBV28; j_gene: TRBJ2-6; abundance: NA; CDR3aa: ASSSLLAGGQSGANVLT
v_gene: TRBV7-8; j_gene: TRBJ1-1; abundance: once; CDR3aa: ASSPRLENTEAF
v_gene: TRBV6-4; j_gene: TRBJ2-2; abundance: NA; CDR3aa: ASSPQGARDTGELF
v_gene: TRBV29-1; j_gene: TRBJ2-7; abundance: NA; CDR3aa: SVAGQGKSSYEQY
v_gene: TRBV6-5; j_gene: TRBJ2-3; abundance: NA; CDR3aa: ASSSAGGPTDTQY
v_gene: TRBV7-3; j_gene: TRBJ2-5; abundance: once; CDR3aa: ASSLSGTLETQY
v_gene: TRBV15; j_gene: TRBJ1-5; abundance: NA; CDR3aa: ATSRDRSGVGQPQH
v_gene: TRBV29-1; j_gene: TRBJ1-2; abundance: NA; CDR3aa: SVRSGGALYGYT
v_gene: TRBV27; j_gene: TRBJ1-1; abundance: NA; CDR3aa: ASSFGGGGTEAF
v_gene: TRBV3-1/TRBV3-2; j_gene: TRBJ2-1; abundance: NA; CDR3aa: ASSQRDHEQF